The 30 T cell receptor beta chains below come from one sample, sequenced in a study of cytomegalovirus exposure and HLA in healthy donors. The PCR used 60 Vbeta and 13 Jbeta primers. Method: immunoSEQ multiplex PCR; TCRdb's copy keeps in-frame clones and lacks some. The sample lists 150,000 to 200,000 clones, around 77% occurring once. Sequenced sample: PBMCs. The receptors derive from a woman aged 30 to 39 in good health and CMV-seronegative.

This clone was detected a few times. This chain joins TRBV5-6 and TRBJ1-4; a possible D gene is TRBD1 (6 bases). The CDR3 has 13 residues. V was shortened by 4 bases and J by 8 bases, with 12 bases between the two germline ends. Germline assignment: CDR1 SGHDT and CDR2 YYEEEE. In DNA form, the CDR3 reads TGTGCCAGCAGCCCGAATCAGGGGGAAAAACTGTTTTTT. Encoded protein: CASSPNQGEKLFF.

The CDR3 sequence is CAWSVAGISNQPQHF. The CDR3 DNA sequence: TGTGCCTGGAGTGTGGCAGGGATTAGCAATCAGCCCCAGCATTTT. The rearrangement uses TRBV30 and TRBJ1-5, with D perhaps matching TRBD1 (5 bases). The CDR3 totals 15 residues. V was trimmed by 0 bases and J by 0 bases, leaving 9 bases between them. Germline-derived CDR1 and CDR2 are GTSNPN and SVGIG (reference sequence).

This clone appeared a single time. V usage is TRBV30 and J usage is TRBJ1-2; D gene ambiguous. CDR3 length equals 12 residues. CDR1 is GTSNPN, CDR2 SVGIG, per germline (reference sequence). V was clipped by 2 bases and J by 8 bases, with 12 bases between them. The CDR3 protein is CAWSIWGGGYTF. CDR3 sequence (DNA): TGTGCCTGGAGTATCTGGGGAGGCGGCTACACCTTC.

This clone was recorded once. The CDR3 region is CASSSDRGHYEQYF. In DNA form, the CDR3 reads TGTGCCAGCAGTTCCGACAGGGGACACTACGAGCAGTACTTC. The chain has TRBV28 and TRBJ2-7; TRBD1 matches at 8 bases. The CDR3 runs 14 residues. J gave up 3 bases and V 4 bases, and 5 bases lay outside the gene matches. CDR1 and CDR2 from the germline V gene are MDHEN and SYDVKM.

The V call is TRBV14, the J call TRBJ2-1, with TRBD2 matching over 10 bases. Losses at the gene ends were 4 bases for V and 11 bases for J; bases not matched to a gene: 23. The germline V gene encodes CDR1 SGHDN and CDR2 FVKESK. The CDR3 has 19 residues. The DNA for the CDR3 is TGTGCCAGCAGCCCGGACAGGGAAAGCGGGGGGGATCGGAGGAGGAAGCAGTTCTTC. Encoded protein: CASSPDRESGGDRRRKQFF. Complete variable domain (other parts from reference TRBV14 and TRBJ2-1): EAGVTQFPSHSVIEKGQTVTLRCDPISGHDNLYWYRRVMGKEIKFLLHFVKESKQDESGMPNNRFLAERTGGTYSTLKVQPAELEDSGVYFCASSPDRESGGDRRRKQFFGPGTRLTVL.

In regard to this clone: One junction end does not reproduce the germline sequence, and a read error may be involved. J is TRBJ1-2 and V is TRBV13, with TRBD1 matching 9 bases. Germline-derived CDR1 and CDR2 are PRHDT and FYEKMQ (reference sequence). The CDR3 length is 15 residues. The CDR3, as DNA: TGTGCCAGCAGCTCCCGCCGGACAGGGGACTATGGCTACCCCTTC. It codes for CASSSRRTGDYGYPF.

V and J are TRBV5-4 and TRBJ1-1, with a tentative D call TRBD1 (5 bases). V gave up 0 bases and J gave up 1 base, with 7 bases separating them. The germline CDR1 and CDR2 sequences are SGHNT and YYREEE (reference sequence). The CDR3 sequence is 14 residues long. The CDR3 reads CASSLDRSNTEAFF. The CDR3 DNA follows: TGTGCCAGCAGCTTGGACAGGTCGAACACTGAAGCTTTCTTT.

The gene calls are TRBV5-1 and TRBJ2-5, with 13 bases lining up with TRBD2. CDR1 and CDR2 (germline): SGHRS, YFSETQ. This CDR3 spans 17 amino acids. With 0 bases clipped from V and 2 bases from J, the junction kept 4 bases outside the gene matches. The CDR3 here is CASSLGLAGGIQETQYF. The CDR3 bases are TGCGCCAGCAGCTTGGGACTAGCGGGGGGAATTCAAGAGACCCAGTACTTC.

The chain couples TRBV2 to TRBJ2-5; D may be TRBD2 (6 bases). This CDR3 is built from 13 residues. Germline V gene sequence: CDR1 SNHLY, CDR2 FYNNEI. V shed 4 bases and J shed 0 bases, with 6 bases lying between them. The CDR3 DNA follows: TGTGCCAGCAGTGGGGGGGACCAAGAGACCCAGTACTTC. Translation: CASSGGDQETQYF.

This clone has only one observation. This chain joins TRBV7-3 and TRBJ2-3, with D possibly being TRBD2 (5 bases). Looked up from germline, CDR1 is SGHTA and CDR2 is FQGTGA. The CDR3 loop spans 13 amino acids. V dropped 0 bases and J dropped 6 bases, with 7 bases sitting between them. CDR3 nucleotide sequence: TGTGCCAGCAGCTTAACGAGGGTGGATACGCAGTATTTT. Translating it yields CASSLTRVDTQYF.

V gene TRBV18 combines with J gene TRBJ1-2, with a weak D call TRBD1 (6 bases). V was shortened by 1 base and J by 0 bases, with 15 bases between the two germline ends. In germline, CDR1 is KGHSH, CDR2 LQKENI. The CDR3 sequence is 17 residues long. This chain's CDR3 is CASSPQDSLLANYGYTF. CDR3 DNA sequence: TGTGCCAGCTCACCACAGGACAGCCTTTTAGCTAACTATGGCTACACCTTC.

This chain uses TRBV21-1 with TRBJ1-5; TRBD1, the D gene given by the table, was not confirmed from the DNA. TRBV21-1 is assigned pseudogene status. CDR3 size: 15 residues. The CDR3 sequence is CASRRQGTYNQPQHF. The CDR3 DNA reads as TGTGCCAGCAGGAGACAGGGGACCTACAATCAGCCCCAGCATTTT.

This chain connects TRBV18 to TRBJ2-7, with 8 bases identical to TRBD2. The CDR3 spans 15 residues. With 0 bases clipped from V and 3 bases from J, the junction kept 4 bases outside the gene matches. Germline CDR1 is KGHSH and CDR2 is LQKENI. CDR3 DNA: TGTGCCAGCTCACCACCGTCTAGCGGGTACTACGAGCAGTACTTC. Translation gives CASSPPSSGYYEQYF.

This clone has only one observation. Written as DNA, the CDR3 is TGTGCCAGCAGCGGGATTGACAGGGGGCCAGATACGCAGTATTTT. Translation gives CASSGIDRGPDTQYF. V is TRBV5-6 and J is TRBJ2-3; 10 bases map to TRBD1. The length of the CDR3 is 15 residues. The junction had 6 bases not matched to a gene; V was cut back by 4 bases and J by 4 bases. Germline loops: CDR1 SGHDT, CDR2 YYEEEE.

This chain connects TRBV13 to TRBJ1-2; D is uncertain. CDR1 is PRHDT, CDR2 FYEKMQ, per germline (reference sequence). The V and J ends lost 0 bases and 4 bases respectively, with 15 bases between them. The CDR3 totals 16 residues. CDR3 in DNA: TGTGCCAGCAGCTTAGGTGTGGGAGGACCAACCTATGGCTACACCTTC. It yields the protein CASSLGVGGPTYGYTF.

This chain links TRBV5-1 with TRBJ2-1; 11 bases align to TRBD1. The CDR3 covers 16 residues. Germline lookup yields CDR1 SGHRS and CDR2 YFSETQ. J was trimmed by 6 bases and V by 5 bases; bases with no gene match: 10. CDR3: CASSSRSGTGGNEQFF. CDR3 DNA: TGCGCCAGCAGTTCTCGCTCCGGGACAGGGGGCAATGAGCAGTTCTTC.

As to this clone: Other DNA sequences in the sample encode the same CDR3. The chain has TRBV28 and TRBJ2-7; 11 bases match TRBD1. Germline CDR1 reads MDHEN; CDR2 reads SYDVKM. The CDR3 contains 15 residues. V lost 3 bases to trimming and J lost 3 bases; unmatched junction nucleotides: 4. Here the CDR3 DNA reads TGTGCCAGCAGTTTGGCCGGGACAGGGGGCTACGAGCAGTACTTC. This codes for CASSLAGTGGYEQYF. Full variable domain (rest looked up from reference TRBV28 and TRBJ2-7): DVKVTQSSRYLVKRTGEKVFLECVQDMDHENMFWYRQDPGLGLRLIYFSYDVKMKEKGDIPEGYSVSREKKERFSLILESASTNQTSMYLCASSLAGTGGYEQYFGPGTRLTVT.

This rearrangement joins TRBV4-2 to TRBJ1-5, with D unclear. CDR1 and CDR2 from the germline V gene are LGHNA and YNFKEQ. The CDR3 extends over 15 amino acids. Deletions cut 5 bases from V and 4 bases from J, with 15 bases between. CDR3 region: CASSEMVEKNQPQHF. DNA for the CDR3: TGTGCCAGCAGCGAAATGGTAGAAAAGAATCAGCCCCAGCATTTT.

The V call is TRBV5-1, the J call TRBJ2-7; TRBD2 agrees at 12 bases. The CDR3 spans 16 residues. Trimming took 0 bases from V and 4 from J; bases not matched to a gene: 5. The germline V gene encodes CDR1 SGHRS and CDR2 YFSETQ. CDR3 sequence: CASSLGSTSGGYEQYF. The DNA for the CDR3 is TGCGCCAGCAGCTTGGGGTCGACTAGCGGGGGATACGAGCAGTACTTC.

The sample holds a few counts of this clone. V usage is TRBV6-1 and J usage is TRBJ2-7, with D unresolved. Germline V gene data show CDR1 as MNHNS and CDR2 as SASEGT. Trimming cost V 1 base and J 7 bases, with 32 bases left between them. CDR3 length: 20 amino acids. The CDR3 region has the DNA TGTGCCAGCAGTGAAGTACTCCTTCGCCTTCTTCTTAAATCCTACGCTGAGCAGTACTTC. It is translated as CASSEVLLRLLLKSYAEQYF.

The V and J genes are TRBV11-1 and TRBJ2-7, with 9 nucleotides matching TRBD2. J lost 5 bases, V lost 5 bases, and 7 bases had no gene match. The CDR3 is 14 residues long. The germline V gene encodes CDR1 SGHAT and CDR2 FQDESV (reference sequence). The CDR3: CASSTIAGDDEQYF. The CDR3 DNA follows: TGTGCCAGCAGCACCATAGCGGGAGACGACGAGCAGTACTTC.

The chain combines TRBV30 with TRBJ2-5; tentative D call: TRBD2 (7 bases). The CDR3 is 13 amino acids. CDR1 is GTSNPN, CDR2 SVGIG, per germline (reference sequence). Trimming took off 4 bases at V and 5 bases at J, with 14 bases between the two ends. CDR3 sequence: CAWTGGGRETQYF. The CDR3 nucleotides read TGTGCCTGGACGGGGGGCGGTCGGGAGACCCAGTACTTC.

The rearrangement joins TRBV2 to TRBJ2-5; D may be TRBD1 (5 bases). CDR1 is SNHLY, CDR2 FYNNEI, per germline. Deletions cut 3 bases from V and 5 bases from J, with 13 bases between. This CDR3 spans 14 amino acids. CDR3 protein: CASSEWGRTETQYF. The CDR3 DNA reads TGTGCCAGCAGTGAGTGGGGCAGGACGGAGACCCAGTACTTC. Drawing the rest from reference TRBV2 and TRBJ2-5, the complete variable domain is EPEVTQTPSHQVTQMGQEVILRCVPISNHLYFYWYRQILGQKVEFLVSFYNNEISEKSEIFDDQFSVERPDGSNFTLKIRSTKLEDSAMYFCASSEWGRTETQYFGPGTRLLVL.

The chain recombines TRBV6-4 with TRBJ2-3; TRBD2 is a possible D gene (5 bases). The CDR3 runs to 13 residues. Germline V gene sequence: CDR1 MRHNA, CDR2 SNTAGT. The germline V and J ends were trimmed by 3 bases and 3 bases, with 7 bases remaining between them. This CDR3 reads CASSEGETDTQYF. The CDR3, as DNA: TGTGCCAGCAGTGAGGGAGAGACAGATACGCAGTATTTT.

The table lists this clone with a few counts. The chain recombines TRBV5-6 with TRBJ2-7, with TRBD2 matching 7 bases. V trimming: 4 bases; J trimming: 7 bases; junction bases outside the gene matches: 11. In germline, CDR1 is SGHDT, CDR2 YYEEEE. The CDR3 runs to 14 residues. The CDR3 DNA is TGTGCCAGCAGCGGGTGGGCGGGAGCTGGAGAGCAGTACTTC. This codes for CASSGWAGAGEQYF.

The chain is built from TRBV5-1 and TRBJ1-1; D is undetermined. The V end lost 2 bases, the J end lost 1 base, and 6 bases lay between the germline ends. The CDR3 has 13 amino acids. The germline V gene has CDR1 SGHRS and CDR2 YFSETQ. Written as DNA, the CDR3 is TGCGCCAGCAGCTTACAGACGAACACTGAAGCTTTCTTT. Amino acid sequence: CASSLQTNTEAFF.

In nucleotides, the CDR3 is TGTGCCAGCAGTGGACCGGGACACCCCGGGCATCAGCCCCAGCATTTT. This gives the protein CASSGPGHPGHQPQHF. The rearrangement uses TRBV25-1 and TRBJ1-5; D possibly corresponds to TRBD1 (6 bases). CDR3 length equals 16 residues. V was shortened by 4 bases and J by 5 bases, with 18 bases between the two germline ends. CDR1 is MGHDK and CDR2 is SYGVNS in the germline V gene.

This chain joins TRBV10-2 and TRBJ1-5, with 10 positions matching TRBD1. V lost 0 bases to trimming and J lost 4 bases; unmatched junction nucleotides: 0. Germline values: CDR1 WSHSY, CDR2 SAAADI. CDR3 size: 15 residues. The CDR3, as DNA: TGCGCCAGCAGTGAGTCGGGACAGGGGAATCAGCCCCAGCATTTT. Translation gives CASSESGQGNQPQHF.

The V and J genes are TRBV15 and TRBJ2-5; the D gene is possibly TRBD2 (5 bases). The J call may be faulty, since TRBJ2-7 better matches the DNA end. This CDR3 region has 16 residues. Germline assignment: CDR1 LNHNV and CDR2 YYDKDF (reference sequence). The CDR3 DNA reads TGTGCCACCAGCAGAGATCTACCCCGGGGTTACTACGAGCAGTACTTC. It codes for CATSRDLPRGYYEQYF.

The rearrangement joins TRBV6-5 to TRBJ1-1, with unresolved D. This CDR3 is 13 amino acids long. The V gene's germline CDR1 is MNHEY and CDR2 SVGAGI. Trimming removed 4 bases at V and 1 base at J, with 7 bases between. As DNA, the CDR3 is TGTGCCAGCAGTTCCTGGCAGAACACTGAAGCTTTCTTT. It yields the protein CASSSWQNTEAFF.